The present TCR beta chain was sequenced within a study of post-analysis software for immune sequencing data (dated by TCRdb to the mid-2010s). Regarding the complete study: Recorded disease courses included relapsing-remitting, secondary progressive and progressive-relapsing multiple sclerosis, with some patients lacking subtype annotation. The patient repertoires were set against eleven to twelve previously published healthy control repertoires from donors whose ages ranged from roughly 6 to 26 years. A subset of samples was prepared in parallel using single-end sample barcoding, then pooled and co-amplified after Illumina adapter ligation. Study-wide findings and limitations: Significantly higher frequencies in patients than in controls were found for several TRBV segments, including TRBV5-6, TRBV5-1 and TRBV20-1. Significantly lower normalized Chao1 diversity was found in multiple sclerosis patients than in controls, suggesting substantial peripheral T-cell clonal expansion. Direct clustering with F measure revealed strong co-clustering of samples prepared in the same batch, which led to a batch-effect correction. The control group was slightly older than the multiple sclerosis patient group.

To demonstrate the VDJtools post-analysis software, TCR beta repertoires were profiled from the peripheral blood of more than 10 young patients with multiple sclerosis. The patients with multiple sclerosis were children and adolescents between roughly 6 and 15 years of age. Receptor amplification or capture employed PCR. Reads for this sample came from an Illumina HiSeq 2500. To reduce PCR and sequencing biases, unique molecular identifiers were incorporated into the TCR beta cDNA libraries. Per 1 to 10 million input T cells, 500,000 or so cDNA molecules were obtained, such that each molecule approximated one T cell. The same protocol used for the earlier healthy control dataset was applied to prepare and sequence the patient libraries. Samples belonging to the same batch were prepared together, multiplexed and sequenced on a shared HiSeq lane. The original pipeline was this. MIGEC handled the raw barcoded reads, throwing out single-read molecular identifier groups before consensus assembly and CDR3 extraction. Clonotype tables were post-analysed with VDJtools, and diversity was normalized by down-sampling all datasets to the smallest sample size. Repertoire overlap clustering matched CDR3 amino acid but not nucleotide sequences to correct batch-related cross-sample contamination. TCRdb reworked the public reads: Q25 trimming with fastp, MiXCR clone assembly, productive beta chains retained. Every entry covers one CDR3 protein and lists the most common genes and DNA from its rows. It is TCRdb's table, rather than the study itself, that gives the V and J calls and clone size. The table for this sample lists about 620,000 distinct CDR3 sequences; around 44% of them were counted only once. The ten largest make up around 1.7% of the sample.

Via the germline V gene, CDR1 is ENHRY and CDR2 SYGVKD. The trim is 5 bases for V and 1 base for J, with a gap of 17 bases between the germline ends. The CDR3 covers 16 residues, taking in both the cysteine and the phenylalanine. Only the CDR3 portion is preserved as DNA: 48 bases, with reading frame beginning at the first base. About this clonotype itself: Which antigen it targets is not known. Base qualities were left out, and no much larger clone turns up one base away.

The sequenced material came from blood. The chain joins TRBV10-3 to TRBJ1-1; perhaps TRBD1 is the D gene, with 5 bases matching. This receptor was taken from a girl between 5 and 17 years old with multiple sclerosis. The CDR3: CAISLRGWEGNTEAFF. The base sequence is TGTGCCATCAGTCTAAGGGGCTGGGAAGGGAACACTGAAGCTTTCTTT.